A single sample is the source of the 14 T cell receptor beta chains below, sequenced in a study of cytomegalovirus exposure and HLA in healthy donors. Use of 60 Vbeta and 13 Jbeta primers characterized the PCR. Profiling relied on immunoSEQ multiplex PCR, and the TCRdb table lists in-frame clones only, not all of them. The sample lists 170,000 or so clones, around 80% occurring once. Sequencing was carried out using PBMCs. These receptors all stem from a man between 40 and 49 years old in good health and CMV-seronegative.

This sequence joins TRBV9 and TRBJ1-6, with D possibly matching TRBD1 (6 bases). The V gene lost 4 bases and the J gene lost 7 bases, with 15 bases spanning the gap. Germline V gene sequence: CDR1 SGDLS, CDR2 YYNGEE. CDR3 length: 15 amino acids. CDR3 sequence reads: CASSPGQPGNSPLHF. As DNA, the CDR3 is TGTGCCAGCAGCCCCGGACAGCCAGGAAATTCACCCCTCCACTTT. Complete variable domain (other parts from reference TRBV9 and TRBJ1-6): DSGVTQTPKHLITATGQRVTLRCSPRSGDLSVYWYQQSLDQGLQFLIQYYNGEERAKGNILERFSAQQFPDLHSELNLSSLELGDSALYFCASSPGQPGNSPLHFGNGTRLTVT.

This chain connects TRBV5-6 to TRBJ2-7; D not certain. Trimming took 0 bases from V and 6 from J, leaving 7 bases between them. The length of the CDR3 is 12 residues. CDR1 is SGHDT and CDR2 is YYEEEE in the germline V gene. As DNA, the CDR3 is TGTGCCAGCAGCTTGGTTGCTAGCGAGCAGTACTTC. As protein: CASSLVASEQYF.

V is TRBV7-2 and J is TRBJ1-5; D gene ambiguous. Germline CDR1 is SGHTA and CDR2 is FQGNSA. The CDR3 has 15 residues. Trimming removed 5 bases from V and 3 bases from J, with 14 bases in between. The CDR3 region is CASSLSHSNNQPQHF. The CDR3 DNA reads as TGTGCCAGCAGCCTCAGTCATAGCAACAATCAGCCCCAGCATTTT.

This clone was counted only a few times. The chain is built from TRBV5-4 and TRBJ2-1, with TRBD2 as a possible D gene (7 bases). Germline V gene lookup returns CDR1 SGHNT and CDR2 YYREEE (reference sequence). V lost 4 bases and J 7 bases, leaving 21 bases between the germline ends. This CDR3 is 16 amino acids long. The CDR3 here is CASSPGGGGAGNEQFF. The CDR3 DNA sequence: TGTGCCAGCAGCCCGGGGGGAGGGGGGGCGGGGAATGAGCAGTTCTTC.

Only a few counts were recorded for this clone. The chain has TRBV19 and TRBJ1-2, with 7 nucleotides matching TRBD1. The CDR3 loop spans 14 amino acids. The V gene end was trimmed by 3 bases and the J gene end by 4 bases; junction bases not matched to a gene: 5. CDR1 and CDR2 (germline): LNHDA, SQIVND (reference sequence). CDR3 bases: TGTGCCAGTAGTATTAGGGACAGCCTCTATGGCTACACCTTC. This sequence encodes CASSIRDSLYGYTF.

This chain joins TRBV6-5 and TRBJ2-7, with D possibly being TRBD1 (6 bases). Germline values: CDR1 MNHEY, CDR2 SVGAGI. The CDR3 covers 14 residues. V lost 2 bases and J lost 3, with 11 bases in between. The CDR3 protein is CASSYGRGIYEQYF. In DNA form, the CDR3 reads TGTGCCAGCAGTTACGGCAGGGGAATCTACGAGCAGTACTTC.

This chain connects TRBV9 to TRBJ2-3; D perhaps matches TRBD2 (6 bases). Germline-derived CDR1 and CDR2 are SGDLS and YYNGEE. The CDR3 length is 18 residues. Deletions cut 0 bases from V and 2 bases from J, with 19 bases between. As DNA, the CDR3 is TGTGCCAGCAGCGTAGATAGCGGACCGAACTCCTACACAGATACGCAGTATTTT. This sequence encodes CASSVDSGPNSYTDTQYF.

This clone was counted a few times. V and J are TRBV1 and TRBJ1-5; the table gives TRBD1 as D, unverified against the DNA. TRBV1 is flagged as a pseudogene. CDR3 size: 17 residues. CDR3 region: CTSSLLRVQGVWQPQHF. The CDR3 DNA follows: TGCACCAGCAGCCTTTTAAGGGTACAGGGGGTGTGGCAGCCCCAGCATTTT.

The J gene is TRBJ1-1, the V gene TRBV7-6, with unresolved D. The V and J ends lost 1 base and 1 base respectively, with 4 bases between them. Per germline, CDR1 SGHVS and CDR2 FNYEAQ. The CDR3 runs 13 residues. In nucleotides, the CDR3 is TGTGCCAGCAGCTTAGAACAGAACACTGAAGCTTTCTTT. Translated: CASSLEQNTEAFF.

V and J are TRBV30 and TRBJ2-3, with TRBD1 as a possible D gene (6 bases). Germline CDR1 GTSNPN, CDR2 SVGIG (reference sequence). Trimming pared 2 bases from V and 6 bases from J, leaving 6 bases between. The CDR3 covers 11 residues. CDR3 loop: CAWSRGDTQYF. The CDR3 DNA reads TGTGCCTGGAGTAGGGGGGATACGCAGTATTTT.

This sequence joins TRBV5-1 and TRBJ2-5; 10 positions agree with TRBD2. CDR3 length equals 16 residues. Germline V gene data show CDR1 as SGHRS and CDR2 as YFSETQ. The V gene end was trimmed by 0 bases and the J gene end by 5 bases; junction bases not matched to a gene: 7. The CDR3 loop is CASSLEASGGGETQYF. CDR3 nucleotides: TGCGCCAGCAGCTTGGAAGCTAGCGGGGGAGGGGAGACCCAGTACTTC.

This clone was picked up one time. V is TRBV5-5 and J is TRBJ2-5; D may be TRBD2 (6 bases). The V gene lost 6 bases and the J gene lost 5 bases, with 20 bases spanning the gap. This CDR3 is 15 amino acids long. Germline V CDR1 and CDR2: SGHKS, YYEKEE (reference sequence). The CDR3, as DNA: TGTGCCAGCACCTCTAGGTCGACTAGTCAGGAGACCCAGTACTTC. Its protein is CASTSRSTSQETQYF. The variable domain in full, with the rest retrieved from reference TRBV5-5 and TRBJ2-5, is DAGVTQSPTHLIKTRGQQVTLRCSPISGHKSVSWYQQVLGQGPQFIFQYYEKEERGRGNFPDRFSARQFPNYSSELNVNALLLGDSALYLCASTSRSTSQETQYFGPGTRLLVL.

The rearrangement links TRBV30 to TRBJ2-1, with a possible D match to TRBD1 (5 bases). Trimming took 5 bases from V and 14 from J, leaving 19 bases between them. Germline CDR1 GTSNPN, CDR2 SVGIG (reference sequence). The CDR3 extends over 12 amino acids. For the CDR3, the DNA is TGTGCCTGGGGGGCCGGGTGGGAAATCGAGTTCTTC. Translating gives CAWGAGWEIEFF. The complete variable domain, with remaining parts taken from reference TRBV30 and TRBJ2-1, reads SQTIHQWPATLVQPVGSPLSLECTVEGTSNPNLYWYRQAAGRGLQLLFYSVGIGQISSEVPQNLSASRPQDRQFILSSKKLLLSDSGFYLCAWGAGWEIEFFGPGTRLTVL.

The rearrangement joins TRBV5-1 to TRBJ1-3; 7 bases agree with TRBD1. The length of the CDR3 is 13 residues. Germline CDR1 SGHRS, CDR2 YFSETQ. After removal of 4 bases from V and 6 bases from J, the junction contained 4 bases not matched to a gene. The DNA of the CDR3 is TGCGCCAGCAGCCCGGGACAGCAAAACACCATATATTTT. It encodes CASSPGQQNTIYF.